This TCR beta chain was recovered during a study of blood T cell repertoires in COVID-19. In the authors' methods: The assay estimated nucleated cells by amplifying reference gene primers. Repertoires were generated with immunoSEQ multiplex PCR, while TCRdb's copy carries only in-frame clones and drops some. That table is the source of V, J and clone size, and D and trimming were worked out from the DNA. The sample has around 180,000 clones, more than 70% seen once. There are 15 residues in the CDR3. The V and J ends lost 5 bases and 7 bases, in that order; junction bases with no gene match: 10. Germline V gene sequence: CDR1 WNHNN, CDR2 SYGVQD (reference sequence).

Sequencing used peripheral blood. V usage is TRBV10-1 and J usage is TRBJ2-1; TRBD1 matches at 8 bases. This TCR derives from a woman older than 75 with active or convalescent COVID-19. The CDR3 region is CASSSQGAPRNEQFF. DNA for the CDR3: TGCGCCAGCAGTTCCCAGGGGGCGCCGAGGAATGAGCAGTTCTTC.